A selection of T cell receptor beta chains follows, all from one sample in a study of a mutant IDH1 vaccine in newly diagnosed glioma. Assay used: immunoSEQ multiplex PCR; TCRdb lists only in-frame clones, some missing. The repertoire includes some 58,000 clones, roughly 79% of them detected once, and under 7% sits in the top ten. No antigen has been assigned to these receptors. The input for sequencing was PBMCs, taken from a glioma patient whose treatment included an IDH1 peptide vaccine. Receptors were obtained from a man aged 35 to 55 with glioma. Each CDR3 is given with its conserved first and last residue. Fields, in order: CDR3 DNA, CDR3 protein, J gene, V gene, D gene, CDR3 length, clone size. D genes are given only for firm matches. A row's size may be missing; if present it is once, few, many or a size class.

TGTGCCAGCAGTTATAATAGCCAAGAGACCCAGTACTTC | CASSYNSQETQYF | TRBJ2-5 | TRBV6-5 | . | 13 | .
TGTGCCAGCAGCCAATGGCCCGAGTCAGCCTACAATGAGCAGTTCTTC | CASSQWPESAYNEQFF | TRBJ2-1 | TRBV27 | . | 16 | .
TGTGCCTGGACCTGGAACACCGGGGAGCTGTTTTTT | CAWTWNTGELFF | TRBJ2-2 | TRBV30 | . | 12 | .
TGTGCCAGCAGTCCCCCGTCAGGGGGCTTAAGCACTGAAGCTTTCTTT | CASSPPSGGLSTEAFF | TRBJ1-1 | TRBV5-4 | TRBD1 | 16 | .
TGTGCCAGCAAACGGGACAGGGCCCAAGAGACCCAGTACTTC | CASKRDRAQETQYF | TRBJ2-5 | TRBV2 | TRBD1 | 14 | .
TGTGCCAGCAGCCAGCACCTCGGACAGGTCTACGAGCAGTACTTC | CASSQHLGQVYEQYF | TRBJ2-7 | TRBV7-9 | TRBD1 | 15 | .
TGTGCCAGCAGCTTCCTGCAGGGCACAGATACGCAGTATTTT | CASSFLQGTDTQYF | TRBJ2-3 | TRBV11-2 | . | 14 | .
TGTGCCAGCCGCCTCGGGGTAGCGGGACCCACCGGGGAGCTGTTTTTT | CASRLGVAGPTGELFF | TRBJ2-2 | TRBV28 | TRBD2 | 16 | .
TGTGCCAGTAGCGACCGGGTCTGGGGTGAAAAACTGTTTTTT | CASSDRVWGEKLFF | TRBJ1-4 | TRBV19 | . | 14 | .
TGTGCCAGCAGCTTAGCTAGGAGGGAGCAGTACTTC | CASSLARREQYF | TRBJ2-7 | TRBV7-2 | . | 12 | .
TGTGCCAGCAGTCTCATACGGACAGGTGAAAAACTGTTTTTT | CASSLIRTGEKLFF | TRBJ1-4 | TRBV28 | TRBD1 | 14 | .
TGCAGCGTCAATGGCTATCATGGCTACACCTTC | CSVNGYHGYTF | TRBJ1-2 | TRBV29-1 | . | 11 | once
TGTGCCAGCAGCCTCTTCACCTACGAGCAGTACTTC | CASSLFTYEQYF | TRBJ2-7 | TRBV6-6 | . | 12 | .
TGTGCCAGCAGCCTAGGGGGCCCCTTTGAAAAACTGTTTTTT | CASSLGGPFEKLFF | TRBJ1-4 | TRBV7-2 | TRBD1 | 14 | .
TGCGCCAGCAGCCAAGATAGGACAGGGGAAGGGGAGACCCAGTACTTC | CASSQDRTGEGETQYF | TRBJ2-5 | TRBV4-3 | TRBD1 | 16 | .
TGTGCCAGCAGGGGGAGCTCTGGAAACACCATATATTTT | CASRGSSGNTIYF | TRBJ1-3 | TRBV28 | . | 13 | once
TGTGCCACCAGCACCCGGACTAGCGGCCCAGATACGCAGTATTTT | CATSTRTSGPDTQYF | TRBJ2-3 | TRBV15 | TRBD2 | 15 | .